This TCR beta chain was observed in a study of blood T cell repertoires in COVID-19 (dated by TCRdb to about 2020). Some background on the complete study: Collaborator samples came from the United States, Italy and Spain and covered acute and convalescent phases of COVID-19. The prospective study material was composed of cDNA or gDNA derived from T cells, B-cell-depleted T cells, or PBMCs. Subjects who had been exposed to COVID-19, were actively infected with it, or had recovered from it provided the deeply sampled blood TCRbeta repertoires that made up the dataset. The repertoires were released in a freely available public database meant as a resource for research on the immune response to SARS-CoV-2. The samples were drawn from two sources: the first 160 participants of the ongoing ImmuneRACE study, and over 950 subjects contributed by 6 global collaborators. Nearly every sample came with metadata listing a de-identified subject ID, COVID-19 status, age in years and sex. Where available, HLA class I and class II types were taken from metadata supplied by the sample provider and were not determined by assay-based typing.

Sequences SNHLY (CDR1) and FYNNEI (CDR2) are obtained from the germline V gene. The CDR3, cysteine through phenylalanine, is 12 amino acids long. Solely the CDR3 DNA is kept, with 36 bases framed from the first base. A distance of 9 bases separates the germline ends of V and J, which lose 3 bases and 7 bases respectively. Broader findings and caveats from the paper: The quantity of clinical and demographic metadata differed by source and by participant and was supplied without curation.

TCRbeta CDR3 regions were amplified from genomic DNA using the immunoSEQ Assay, a bias-controlled multiplex PCR. The source study handled its data this way. Within the assay, amplification of reference gene primers was used to estimate how many nucleated cells each sample contained. To quantify the absolute abundance of each unique TCRbeta CDR3 rearrangement, sequence reads were collapsed and filtered. For each sample, productive Simpson clonality was calculated as the square root of Simpson's diversity index across productive rearrangements. TCRdb provides this immuneACCESS table in a form limited to in-frame rearrangements. Some clones are lacking; in checked studies, under half of them reflect an unresolved V gene, and why the rest are absent is not known. V and J calls and clone size are those listed in that table; D and trimming were worked out from the DNA. The sample table holds over 200,000 clones, of which approximately 91% were seen once. About 5% of the sample is held by the ten biggest clonotypes.

A word on this clone: What this receptor recognizes is not known. No much larger clone is present one base from it, and per-base qualities are unavailable.

Whole blood was collected in K2EDTA tubes by collaborating institutions according to the institutions' own protocols. For TCRbeta analysis, collaborators shipped samples as frozen whole blood, isolated PBMCs, or DNA extracted from either of those sample types. The clonotype originates from a woman in her thirties or forties with acute or convalescent COVID-19. Here the chain combines TRBV2 and TRBJ1-2, with the D gene not confidently named. The sequencing sample was made of peripheral blood. The DNA is as follows: TGTGCCAGCAGTGAGAGGAGGGTTGGCTACACCTTC. Its product reads: CASSERRVGYTF.